This TCR beta chain originates from a study of T cells after yellow fever vaccination. Points from the study as a whole: Boosting was followed by the reappearance of most primary-vaccination clones (just under 98% CD4, more than 70% CD8).

The CDR3 has 14 residues. V gave up 4 bases and J gave up 1 base, with 10 bases separating them. Germline V CDR1 and CDR2: SGHAT, FQNNGV. With respect to this clonotype: Its antigen is unknown.

A process of 5'RACE template switching, which added a universal primer site and UMIs, was used to make TCR cDNA. A single record per CDR3 protein comes from TCRdb applying MiXCR to the 5' RACE reads. The repertoire includes under 200,000 distinct CDR3 sequences, about 11% of them detected once, and 36% sits in the top ten. The starting material was CD8+ T cells sorted from PBMCs, obtained 15 days after the yellow fever booster vaccination. The chain has TRBV11-2 and TRBJ2-5, with a tentative D call TRBD2 (6 bases). The receptor comes from a man younger than 35 who received the YFV17D yellow fever vaccine. As DNA, the CDR3 is TGTGCCAGCAGCTCCTGGGACTTCCAAGAGACCCAGTACTTC. Translation: CASSSWDFQETQYF.